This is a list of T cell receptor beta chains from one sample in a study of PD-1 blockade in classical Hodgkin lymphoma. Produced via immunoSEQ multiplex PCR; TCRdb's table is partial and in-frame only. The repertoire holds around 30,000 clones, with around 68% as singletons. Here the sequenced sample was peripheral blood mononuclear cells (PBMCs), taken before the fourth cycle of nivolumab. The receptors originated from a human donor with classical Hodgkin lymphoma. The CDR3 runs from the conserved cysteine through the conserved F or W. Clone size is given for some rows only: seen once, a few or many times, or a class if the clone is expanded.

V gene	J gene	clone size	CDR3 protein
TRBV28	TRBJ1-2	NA	CASRVSGQPPSYTF
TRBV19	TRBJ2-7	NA	CASSIVPGVRYEQYF
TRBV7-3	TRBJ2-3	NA	CASSVTRDYLTDTQYF
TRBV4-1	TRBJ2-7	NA	CASSRIGPGLADKEQYF
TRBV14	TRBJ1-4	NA	CASSQDRVFEKLFF
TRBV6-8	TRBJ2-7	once	CASKGDKGTGAYEQYF
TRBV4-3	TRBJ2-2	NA	CASSQEQGLNTGELFF
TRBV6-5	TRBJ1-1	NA	CASSYTNTEAFF
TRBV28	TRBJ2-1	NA	CAIRLETGVTNEQFF
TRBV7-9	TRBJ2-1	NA	CASSLETDWTGAWFF
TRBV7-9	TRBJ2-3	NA	CACQTSGETDTQYF
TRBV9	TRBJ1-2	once	CASSALPQGGIGGYTF
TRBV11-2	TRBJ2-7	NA	CASSSKEGARDEQYF
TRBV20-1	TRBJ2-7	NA	CSARLVSEQYF
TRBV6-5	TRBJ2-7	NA	CASSEGTGGYEQYF
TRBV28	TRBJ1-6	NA	CASSFGTGVLSSPLHF
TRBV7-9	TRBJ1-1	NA	CASSFEGTEAFF
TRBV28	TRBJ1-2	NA	CASSTPGQGNYGYTF
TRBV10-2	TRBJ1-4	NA	CASRQGLQEKLFF
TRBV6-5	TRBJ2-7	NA	CASSLGTGAAYEQYF
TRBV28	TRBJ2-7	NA	CASSAGLATYEQYF
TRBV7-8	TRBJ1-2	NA	CASSLSTGNYGYTF
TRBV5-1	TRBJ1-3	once	CASSLAGAGAHSGNTIYF
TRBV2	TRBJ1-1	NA	CASIYRSHNTEAFF
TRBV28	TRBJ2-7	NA	CASSSAGQGRGRYEQYF
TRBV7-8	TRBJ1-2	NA	CASSLPGAGNYGYTF
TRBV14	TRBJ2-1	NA	CASSPGRAGLHEQFF
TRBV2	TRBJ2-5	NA	CASSVGMAGQETQYF
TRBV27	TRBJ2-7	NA	CASSAGSYEQYF
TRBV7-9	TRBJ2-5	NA	CASSFFDREETQYF
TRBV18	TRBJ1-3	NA	CASSLISGNTIYF
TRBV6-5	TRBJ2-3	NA	CASSLGLGTDTQYF
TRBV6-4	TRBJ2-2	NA	CASSPRSTNTGELFF
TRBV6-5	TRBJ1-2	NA	CASRAGLGYGYTF
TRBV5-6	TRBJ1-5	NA	CASSRDGGQPQHF
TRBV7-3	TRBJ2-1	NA	CASSLTNYNEQFF
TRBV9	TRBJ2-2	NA	CASSPGGAAGELFF
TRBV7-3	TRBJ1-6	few	CASSQGQGEGSLHF
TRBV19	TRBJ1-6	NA	CATWDRYSSPLHF
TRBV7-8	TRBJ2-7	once	CASSHRHPYEQYF
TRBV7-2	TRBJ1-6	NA	CASSPGQGGSNSPLHF
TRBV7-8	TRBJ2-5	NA	CASSLGRETQYF